The clone carrying this T cell receptor (beta chain) occurred many times. The data were taken from a study of T cells in Graves' hyperthyroidism and ophthalmopathy. Study-wide background: Once the initial diagnosis was made, peripheral blood was obtained before any treatment.

Regions amplified from RNA transcripts were the TCR beta CDR3 regions. The TCR CDR3 was amplified in a first-round RT-PCR using the HTBI primer set. TCRdb itself ran the multiplex PCR reads through MiXCR, one entry per CDR3 protein. The profile shows hundreds of thousands of distinct CDR3 sequences, 20% to 25% of them singletons. Germline V lookup: CDR1 MNHNS, CDR2 SASEGT. V gave up 8 bases and J gave up 4 bases; unmatched junction bases: 7. This CDR3 is built from 13 residues. Sequences were obtained from blood. The V call is TRBV6-1, the J call TRBJ1-1; 7 bases are shared with TRBD1. This TCR came from a man younger than 45 with Graves' ophthalmopathy. CDR3 region: CASLGQGGTEAFF. The CDR3, as DNA: TGTGCCAGCCTCGGGCAGGGGGGCACTGAAGCTTTCTTT.